This T cell receptor beta chain stems from a study of blood T cell repertoires in COVID-19. The CDR3 has 16 amino acids. Germline V gives CDR1 SGHRS, CDR2 YFSETQ. The junction had 9 bases not matched to a gene; V was cut back by 3 bases and J by 6 bases. In the original workflow: Estimates of nucleated cell counts were drawn from the amplification of reference gene primers. This table comes from immunoSEQ multiplex PCR, and its TCRdb copy is limited to in-frame clones, with some not included. V, J and clone size were drawn from that table, and D and trimming were deduced from the DNA. The top ten clones hold approximately 2.2% of a sample with over 250,000 clones, around 90% of them seen once.

Sequencing used peripheral blood. The clonotype comes from a man over 45 with acute or convalescent COVID-19. V is TRBV5-1 and J is TRBJ2-3; TRBD2 aligns across 11 bases. The CDR3 reads CASSSPLAGGRDTQYF. CDR3 DNA: TGCGCCAGCAGCTCCCCGTTAGCGGGGGGGCGCGATACGCAGTATTTT. Full variable domain (rest looked up from reference TRBV5-1 and TRBJ2-3): KAGVTQTPRYLIKTRGQQVTLSCSPISGHRSVSWYQQTPGQGLQFLFEYFSETQRNKGNFPGRFSGRQFSNSRSEMNVSTLELGDSALYLCASSSPLAGGRDTQYFGPGTRLTVL.